These 8 T cell receptor beta chains share one sample of origin, sequenced in a study of vaccination and CD4 T cells after COVID-19 (dated by TCRdb to between 2020 and 2023). Antigens of these TCRs are unknown. Library preparation used PCR. The sequencing machine was an Illumina iSeq 100. TCR sequencing of DNA from cultured CD4+ T cells used the Oncomine TCR Beta short-read assay at the Johns Hopkins FTIC core. The public reads were reanalyzed by TCRdb: fastp trimming at Q25, MiXCR alignment, in-frame beta chains only. For every CDR3 protein sequence, its rows merge into one entry that carries the most common genes and DNA. The table for this sample lists approximately 6,400 distinct CDR3 sequences; under 60% of them were counted only once. 26% of the sample goes to the ten largest clones. Explained via the paper, the treatment or condition label denotes: roughly ten-day PBMC culture with coronavirus spike peptide pools or control peptides (ViraFEST assay). CD4+ T cells from unexposed donors were collected before the COVID-19 pandemic (2011-2018).

What was sequenced was CD4+ T cells from blood, cultured in vitro. Receptors were obtained from a human donor in good health.

V usage is TRBV5-6 and J usage is TRBJ1-2, with D tentatively TRBD1 (6 bases). This CDR3 is built from 12 residues. Looked up from germline, CDR1 is SGHDT and CDR2 is YYEEEE. Trimming took off 4 bases at V and 9 bases at J, with 13 bases between the two ends. The CDR3 is CASSPPTGRYTF. CDR3 DNA: TGTGCCAGCAGCCCCCCTACAGGGCGCTACACCTTC.

The chain carries TRBV12-3 or TRBV12-4 and TRBJ2-3; 12 nucleotides align to TRBD2. The length of the CDR3 is 17 residues. The trim removed 5 bases at V and 4 bases at J, leaving 10 bases unmatched. The CDR3 spells CASSITLAGGWADTQYF. CDR3 in DNA: TGTGCCAGCAGTATCACGCTAGCGGGAGGGTGGGCAGATACGCAGTATTTT.

The chain carries TRBV2 and TRBJ2-5; D not certain. CDR1 and CDR2 (germline): SNHLY, FYNNEI. The CDR3 totals 13 residues. V lost 7 bases and J 5 bases, leaving 14 bases between the germline ends. CDR3 protein: CASKTFGWETQYF. The CDR3 DNA reads TGTGCCAGCAAGACCTTCGGGTGGGAGACCCAGTACTTC.

The DNA for the CDR3 is TGCAGTGCTAGGGGGCTCCAAGAGACCCAGTACTTC. This codes for CSARGLQETQYF. The chain links TRBV20-1 to TRBJ2-5; D possibly corresponds to TRBD1 (5 bases). Trimming took off 3 bases at V and 1 base at J, with 6 bases between the two ends. The CDR3 has 12 amino acids. Per the germline V gene, CDR1 is DFQATT and CDR2 is SNEGSKA (reference sequence).

The V gene is TRBV25-1, the J gene TRBJ2-3, with D perhaps matching TRBD1 (7 bases). The length of the CDR3 is 16 residues. CDR1 is MGHDK and CDR2 is SYGVNS in the germline V gene. V lost 0 bases, J lost 3 bases, and 13 bases lay in between. The CDR3 bases are TGTGCCAGCAGTGAATATGGAGGGGGCGCGACAGATACGCAGTATTTT. Its protein is CASSEYGGGATDTQYF.

The V gene is TRBV18, the J gene TRBJ2-7; tentatively, D is TRBD1 or TRBD2 (5 bases each). Germline V lookup: CDR1 KGHSH, CDR2 LQKENI. CDR3 length: 16 residues. Trimming removed 4 bases from V and 1 base from J, with 17 bases in between. The CDR3 region is CASSQPGQLGSYEQYF. The CDR3 DNA sequence: TGTGCCAGCTCACAGCCGGGGCAACTTGGTTCCTACGAGCAGTACTTC.

The chain carries TRBV20-1 and TRBJ1-6; 8 nucleotides line up with TRBD1. Looked up from germline, CDR1 is DFQATT and CDR2 is SNEGSKA (reference sequence). The CDR3 extends over 12 amino acids. The CDR3 loop is CRTTGEDHPLHF. The CDR3 nucleotides are TGCAGGACGACAGGGGAGGATCACCCCCTCCACTTT.

This chain joins TRBV7-6 and TRBJ2-7; D may be TRBD1 (6 bases). CDR3 length equals 16 residues. Trimming removed 1 base from V and 7 bases from J, with 20 bases in between. CDR1 is SGHVS and CDR2 is FNYEAQ in the germline V gene. The CDR3 nucleotides are TGTGCCAGCAGCTTAGTTTGGGGCCAGGGGACGGGAGAGCAGTACTTC. It translates to CASSLVWGQGTGEQYF.